This paragraph reports one T cell receptor (beta chain). This sample stems from a study of blood T cell repertoires in COVID-19. Measured with immunoSEQ multiplex PCR; TCRdb has only the in-frame clones, and not every one. The sample carries under 140,000 clones, approximately 90% recorded once. The clonotype originates from a human donor in a cohort sampled during active COVID-19. Sequencing input: peripheral blood.

The CDR3 protein is CASSLEEGSGSPLHF. In nucleotides, the CDR3 is TGCGCCAGCAGCTTGGAGGAGGGATCGGGCTCACCCCTCCACTTT. The rearrangement uses TRBV5-1 and TRBJ1-6; D gene uncertain. There are 15 residues in the CDR3. V was trimmed by 0 bases and J by 10 bases, leaving 14 bases between them. The germline CDR1 and CDR2 sequences are SGHRS and YFSETQ.